Listed here are 22 T cell receptor beta chains from one sample, sequenced in a study of CD8 T cells in Susac syndrome. RNA was extracted with the RNeasy kit, and a quantity of roughly 0.45 to 1 ug was reverse transcribed using random hexamers. TCRdb reprocessed the immunoSEQ multiplex PCR reads with MiXCR, giving one entry per CDR3 protein. The sample shows around 300,000 distinct CDR3 sequences, approximately 90% of them seen only once. The material sequenced was CD8+ T cells from PBMCs. The receptors were gathered from a human donor with multiple sclerosis.

V gene TRBV14 combines with J gene TRBJ2-7; tentatively, D is TRBD1 (5 bases). Germline V gives CDR1 SGHDN, CDR2 FVKESK. This CDR3 is 16 amino acids long. Trimming pared 5 bases from V and 3 bases from J, leaving 20 bases between. The CDR3 here is CASSYDSVGSHYEQYF. The DNA for the CDR3 is TGTGCCAGCAGCTATGACAGTGTCGGCTCTCACTACGAGCAGTACTTC.

The chain has TRBV2 and TRBJ1-3; weak D call: TRBD1 (5 bases). Germline V lookup: CDR1 SNHLY, CDR2 FYNNEI. V lost 2 bases to trimming and J lost 3 bases, with 17 bases between them. The CDR3 is 17 amino acids. The chain's CDR3 is CASSERVPGLFGNTIYF. The CDR3 region has the DNA TGTGCCAGCAGTGAACGGGTGCCGGGACTCTTTGGAAACACCATATATTTT.

The table lists this clonotype with a count of one. The V call is TRBV7-2, the J call TRBJ2-5, with a weak D call TRBD2 (5 bases). The V gene lost 0 bases and the J gene lost 0 bases, with 8 bases spanning the gap. Germline V gives CDR1 SGHTA, CDR2 FQGNSA. This CDR3 has 15 amino acids. The CDR3 region is CASSLAGEDQETQYF. The CDR3 bases are TGTGCCAGCAGCTTAGCCGGGGAAGACCAAGAGACCCAGTACTTC.

The chain uses TRBV29-1 and TRBJ2-7, with 7 bases matching TRBD2. The CDR3 length is 13 residues. Germline lookup yields CDR1 SQVTM and CDR2 ANQGSEA. J was trimmed by 0 bases and V by 2 bases; bases with no gene match: 1. CDR3 DNA sequence: TGCAGCGTTGAAACGGGAGGCTCCTACGAGCAGTACTTC. Protein sequence: CSVETGGSYEQYF.

The chain is built from TRBV7-3 and TRBJ2-7; D is perhaps TRBD2 (6 bases). Deletions cut 1 base from V and 0 bases from J, with 10 bases between. Germline assignment: CDR1 SGHTA and CDR2 FQGTGA. The CDR3 has 15 residues. Written as DNA, the CDR3 is TGTGCCAGCAGCTTAATGGAGGGCGACTCCTACGAGCAGTACTTC. Amino acid sequence: CASSLMEGDSYEQYF.

The chain carries TRBV9 and TRBJ2-7; TRBD1 matches 7 bases. Germline V lookup: CDR1 SGDLS, CDR2 YYNGEE. The CDR3 length is 13 residues. V dropped 4 bases and J dropped 9; count of bases not matched to a gene: 10. In DNA form, the CDR3 reads TGTGCCAGCAGCCCGCCACAGGGGCCGTTGCAGTACTTC. It is translated as CASSPPQGPLQYF.

V gene TRBV2 combines with J gene TRBJ2-1; 7 bases agree with TRBD2. J gave up 7 bases and V 2 bases, and 11 bases lay outside the gene matches. This CDR3 is 16 amino acids long. Germline V gene lookup returns CDR1 SNHLY and CDR2 FYNNEI. CDR3 amino acids: CASSEYSGEGQNEQFF. The CDR3 DNA reads as TGTGCCAGCAGTGAATATTCGGGGGAGGGCCAGAATGAGCAGTTCTTC.

The genes are TRBV9 and TRBJ2-3; D may match TRBD1 or TRBD2 (6 bases each). The CDR3 covers 13 residues. In germline, CDR1 is SGDLS, CDR2 YYNGEE. V lost 7 bases and J lost 2, with 11 bases in between. The CDR3 here is CASSGAVTDTQYF. As DNA, the CDR3 is TGTGCCAGCTCGGGGGCAGTCACAGATACGCAGTATTTT.

The rearrangement joins TRBV18 to TRBJ1-3; D might be TRBD1 (5 bases). V lost 6 bases, J lost 0 bases, and 12 bases lay in between. The CDR3 extends over 15 amino acids. Germline V gives CDR1 KGHSH, CDR2 LQKENI. CDR3 sequence reads: CASSQGGASGNTIYF. The DNA of the CDR3 is TGTGCCAGCTCTCAAGGCGGGGCCTCTGGAAACACCATATATTTT.

V usage is TRBV29-1 and J usage is TRBJ1-1; no reliable D call. V dropped 5 bases and J dropped 4 bases, with 11 bases sitting between them. Germline lookup yields CDR1 SQVTM and CDR2 ANQGSEA. The CDR3 contains 12 residues. This chain's CDR3 is CSVIAGFTEAFF. The CDR3 DNA reads TGCAGCGTTATAGCAGGTTTCACTGAAGCTTTCTTT. Based on the CDR3 plus reference TRBV29-1 and TRBJ1-1, the full variable domain is SAVISQKPSRDICQRGTSLTIQCQVDSQVTMMFWYRQQPGQSLTLIATANQGSEATYESGFVIDKFPISRPNLTFSTLTVSNMSPEDSSIYLCSVIAGFTEAFFGQGTRLTVV.

V is TRBV29-1 and J is TRBJ1-2; D call uncertain. CDR3 length: 10 amino acids. CDR1 and CDR2 from the germline V gene are SQVTM and ANQGSEA. Trimming took 5 bases from V and 4 from J, leaving 5 bases between them. DNA for the CDR3: TGCAGCGTTCGAGGCTATGGCTACACCTTC. Translating it yields CSVRGYGYTF.

This rearrangement joins TRBV19 to TRBJ2-3; TRBD1 aligns across 8 bases. The V gene end was trimmed by 2 bases and the J gene end by 2 bases; junction bases not matched to a gene: 6. CDR1 is LNHDA, CDR2 SQIVND, per germline (reference sequence). This CDR3 contains 16 residues. This CDR3 is CASSIRDRLLTDTQYF. DNA of the CDR3: TGTGCCAGTAGTATACGGGACAGGCTTCTCACAGATACGCAGTATTTT.

This clonotype has only one observation. The J gene is TRBJ1-2, the V gene TRBV9; tentatively, D is TRBD1 (5 bases). The CDR3 contains 13 residues. The germline V and J ends were trimmed by 3 bases and 1 base, with 7 bases remaining between them. Germline loops: CDR1 SGDLS, CDR2 YYNGEE. The CDR3 DNA sequence: TGTGCCAGCAGCGAAGACAGTAACTATGGCTACACCTTC. Translating it yields CASSEDSNYGYTF.

The V call is TRBV27, the J call TRBJ2-5; D unresolved. CDR3 size: 14 residues. V lost 11 bases to trimming and J lost 4 bases, with 20 bases between them. CDR1 and CDR2 from the germline V gene are MNHEY and SMNVEV (reference sequence). CDR3 protein: CACMEFSALETQYF. DNA of the CDR3: TGTGCCTGCATGGAATTCAGCGCGTTAGAGACCCAGTACTTC.

The chain carries TRBV12-3 or TRBV12-4 and TRBJ1-1; D unresolved. The V and J ends lost 4 bases and 11 bases respectively, with 23 bases between them. This CDR3 is built from 15 residues. The CDR3 nucleotides read TGTGCCAGCAGTTACCCTACCAGACATCCTCTCTACGCTTTCTTT. It is translated as CASSYPTRHPLYAFF.

The chain recombines TRBV9 with TRBJ1-1; possibly TRBD1 for D (6 bases). The V gene lost 0 bases and the J gene lost 4 bases, with 16 bases spanning the gap. The CDR3 has 16 amino acids. Germline values: CDR1 SGDLS, CDR2 YYNGEE. The CDR3 DNA follows: TGTGCCAGCAGCGTAGTACAGGGCCCGCTTAGCACTGAAGCTTTCTTT. Translating it yields CASSVVQGPLSTEAFF. Combining the CDR3 with reference TRBV9 and TRBJ1-1 gives the whole variable domain DSGVTQTPKHLITATGQRVTLRCSPRSGDLSVYWYQQSLDQGLQFLIQYYNGEERAKGNILERFSAQQFPDLHSELNLSSLELGDSALYFCASSVVQGPLSTEAFFGQGTRLTVV.

The rearrangement links TRBV15 to TRBJ2-7; D gene unclear. Trimming took off 5 bases at V and 2 bases at J, with 13 bases between the two ends. From germline, CDR1 is LNHNV and CDR2 YYDKDF (reference sequence). CDR3 length: 14 amino acids. CDR3 amino acids: CATSPTALTYEQYF. Written as DNA, the CDR3 is TGTGCCACCAGCCCCACGGCCCTGACCTACGAGCAGTACTTC. Combining the CDR3 with reference TRBV15 and TRBJ2-7 gives the whole variable domain DAMVIQNPRYQVTQFGKPVTLSCSQTLNHNVMYWYQQKSSQAPKLLFHYYDKDFNNEADTPDNFQSRRPNTSFCFLDIRSPGLGDTAMYLCATSPTALTYEQYFGPGTRLTVT.

This chain joins TRBV30 and TRBJ2-7; D could derive from TRBD1 or TRBD2 (5 bases each). Germline V CDR1 and CDR2: GTSNPN, SVGIG (reference sequence). Trimming left V 3 bases short and J 5 bases short, with 11 bases between. The CDR3 loop spans 12 amino acids. CDR3: CAWSEGSNEQYF. The CDR3 nucleotides read TGTGCCTGGAGCGAGGGGTCCAACGAGCAGTACTTC.

This chain uses TRBV9 with TRBJ2-7, with a weak D call TRBD2 (6 bases). V was clipped by 4 bases and J by 5 bases, with 16 bases between them. This CDR3 region has 14 residues. Germline lookup yields CDR1 SGDLS and CDR2 YYNGEE. The CDR3 loop is CASSSRENNDEQYF. CDR3 sequence (DNA): TGTGCCAGCAGCTCCCGGGAGAACAACGACGAGCAGTACTTC.

J is TRBJ2-2 and V is TRBV20-1, with D unclear. Germline values: CDR1 DFQATT, CDR2 SNEGSKA (reference sequence). V was cut by 6 bases and J by 2 bases, with 13 bases left in between. CDR3 size: 14 residues. CDR3 residues: CSAPRNRNTGELFF. CDR3 in DNA: TGCAGTGCCCCCCGGAACCGAAACACCGGGGAGCTGTTTTTT.

The V gene is TRBV27, the J gene TRBJ2-5, with D unclear. The CDR3 totals 12 residues. The ends were cut back, 3 bases at V and 0 bases at J, with 2 bases in the middle. Germline V lookup: CDR1 MNHEY, CDR2 SMNVEV (reference sequence). CDR3 coding DNA: TGTGCCAGCAGTTTTCACCAAGAGACCCAGTACTTC. Amino acids: CASSFHQETQYF.

The rearrangement links TRBV19 to TRBJ1-1; the match to TRBD1 covers 7 bases. There are 14 residues in the CDR3. With V trimmed by 5 bases and J by 7 bases, 10 bases remained unmatched. Per germline, CDR1 LNHDA and CDR2 SQIVND (reference sequence). The CDR3 loop is CASSGVGGAGEAFF. The CDR3 DNA reads as TGTGCCAGTAGTGGAGTAGGGGGCGCAGGTGAAGCTTTCTTT.